The rows below give T cell receptor beta chains drawn from one sample of a study of identical twins. TCRdb re-derived calls from the 5' RACE reads in MiXCR, one entry per CDR3 protein. The sample lists more than 350,000 distinct CDR3 sequences, about 9% seen once, with approximately 8.9% in the top ten. The sample consisted of naive T cells sorted from blood. The receptors here all came from a woman between 50 and 59 years old in good health. Both conserved end residues are part of each CDR3. The order of the fields is clone size, D gene, J gene, V gene, CDR3 DNA, CDR3 protein. D genes are given only for firm matches. Only some rows state a clone size, as once, few, many or a class for expanded clones.

>many|TRBD1|TRBJ1-1|TRBV5-1
TGCGCCAGCAGCTCCACAGGGGGTTACACTGAAGCTTTCTTT
CASSSTGGYTEAFF
>.|TRBD1|TRBJ2-2|TRBV5-1
TGCGCCAGCAGCTTACGGACAGGGGCCCCCGGGGAGCTGTTTTTT
CASSLRTGAPGELFF
>.|.|TRBJ2-5|TRBV5-1
TGCGCCAGCAGCTTGTTCCCAGGGGGGAGAGAGACCCAGTACTTC
CASSLFPGGRETQYF
>few|.|TRBJ1-2|TRBV6-6
TGTGCCAGCAGTTACTTAGGGGCAGGGCTAGACTATGGCTACACCTTC
CASSYLGAGLDYGYTF
>.|TRBD2|TRBJ2-1|TRBV12-3/TRBV12-4
TGTGCCAGCAGTTTAGGTTTCGGGACTAGCGGGAGTCGTGAGCAGTTCTTC
CASSLGFGTSGSREQFF
>.|.|TRBJ1-1|TRBV5-1
TGCGCCAGCAGCCGGACGGTAGCCAGCGCGAACACTGAAGCTTTCTTT
CASSRTVASANTEAFF
>few|TRBD2|TRBJ2-2|TRBV12-3/TRBV12-4
TGTGCCAGCAGAGCCGGGACTAGCTTCACCGGGGAGCTGTTTTTT
CASRAGTSFTGELFF
>.|TRBD2|TRBJ2-5|TRBV5-1
TGCGCCAGTGGGACTAGCGGGTCCAAAGAGACCCAGTACTTC
CASGTSGSKETQYF
>.|.|TRBJ2-3|TRBV27
TGTGCCAGCAGTTACGCCGCCAGCACAGATACGCAGTATTTT
CASSYAASTDTQYF
>few|.|TRBJ2-7|TRBV15
TGTGCCACCAGCAGAAACCTACAAACCTACGAGCAGTACTTC
CATSRNLQTYEQYF
>few|TRBD2|TRBJ2-5|TRBV12-3/TRBV12-4
TGTGCCAGCAGCCCATTGGGGGGGGGGTTCGAGACCCAGTACTTC
CASSPLGGGFETQYF
>many|.|TRBJ2-5|TRBV6-5
TGTGCCAGCAGCCTCGGCGGTGGCTTACAAGAGACCCAGTACTTC
CASSLGGGLQETQYF
>few|.|TRBJ1-2|TRBV5-1
TGCGCCAGCAGCTTGGGCAGGAACTATGGCTACACCTTC
CASSLGRNYGYTF
>many|.|TRBJ2-1|TRBV5-1
TGCGCCAGCAGCTCGCTCACGGGAGTGCCCTACAATGAGCAGTTCTTC
CASSSLTGVPYNEQFF
>many|.|TRBJ1-1|TRBV6-2/TRBV6-3
TGTGCCAGCAGTTACCGGTTGGATCAGAGGGCTTTCTTT
CASSYRLDQRAFF
>few|.|TRBJ2-1|TRBV20-1
TGCAGTGCAAGAACAGGGGATCGGGGGAGGGCCGGTGAGCAGTTCTTC
CSARTGDRGRAGEQFF
>few|.|TRBJ2-2|TRBV27
TGTGCCAGCAGTTTAACAGGGGGGGAGCTGTTTTTT
CASSLTGGELFF
>.|.|TRBJ2-4|TRBV7-8
TGTGCCAGCAGCTCACTGACAGTCTCGGGATCGGCGGGATTCACCGGGGACATTCAGTACTTC
CASSSLTVSGSAGFTGDIQYF
>many|.|TRBJ2-3|TRBV11-1
TGTGCCAGCAGCTTTCTCACTCTCACAGATACGCAGTATTTT
CASSFLTLTDTQYF
>few|.|TRBJ2-5|TRBV20-1
TGCAGTGCTAGGACCTCGACGCAGGCCGTGGAGACCCAGTACTTC
CSARTSTQAVETQYF
>few|.|TRBJ2-3|TRBV20-1
TGCAGTGCTAGAGTGGCTTTCGGGTTCTTCAGCACAGATACGCAGTATTTT
CSARVAFGFFSTDTQYF
>many|TRBD2|TRBJ2-1|TRBV7-9
TGTGCCAGCAGCTTAGAGCGACTAGCGGGAGCGTACAATGAGCAGTTCTTC
CASSLERLAGAYNEQFF
>few|.|TRBJ2-1|TRBV6-1
TGTGCCAGCTCGTTCCCGGGACAAAACAATGAGCAGTTCTTC
CASSFPGQNNEQFF
>.|TRBD1|TRBJ1-2|TRBV29-1
TGCAGCGATGACAGGGGTGATGGCTACACCTTC
CSDDRGDGYTF
>many|.|TRBJ1-1|TRBV3-1
TGTGCCAGCAGCCAAGATCCGCGACGGATGAACACTGAAGCTTTCTTT
CASSQDPRRMNTEAFF
>.|TRBD2|TRBJ2-3|TRBV6-5
TGTGCCAGCACAGAGAGAGAGGGGAGGGGAGTTACAGATACGCAGTATTTT
CASTEREGRGVTDTQYF
>few|TRBD2|TRBJ2-5|TRBV3-1
TGTGCCAGCAGCCAACGACTAGCGGGACGGGAGACCCAGTACTTC
CASSQRLAGRETQYF